This entry lists 20 T cell receptor delta chains sequenced from one sample in a study of in vitro expanded adult blood gammadelta T cells. TCRdb re-called the 5' RACE reads via CATT. The sample includes 500 or so delta-chain clones, 30% to 40% of them seen just once. For these TCRs, the target antigens are not known. FACS sorting after expansion isolated live CD3+ TCRgammadelta+ Vgamma9+ Vdelta2+ T cells. PBMC were pulsed for one day with approximately 1 uM zoledronate, then washed three times. Cultures were expanded for 14 days, with IL-2 added every 3 to 4 days. Source: gamma-delta T cells from peripheral blood expanded in culture, taken from an in vitro culture stimulated with zoledronate. These receptors were taken from an adult in good health.

About this clone: This probably arose from a read error, given a far larger clone one base away. This same CDR3 is encoded by further DNA sequences in the sample. The chain combines TRDV2 with TRDJ1; 8 nucleotides match TRDD3. TCRdb does not report a J gene; here it was assigned by matching the DNA to germline references. The CDR3 consists of 20 residues. Germline CDR1 GEAIGNYY, CDR2 EKD. CDR3 DNA: TGTGCCTGTTCGCCGGTTACTGGGGGTATACGAACCTCGTACACAGATAAACTCATCTTT. Its protein is CACSPVTGGIRTSYTDKLIF.

Notes on this clone: A far larger clone lies a single base away; this is likely a read error. This sequence joins TRDV2 and TRDJ2; 13 bases fit TRDD3. The J gene was not available in TCRdb and was assigned here by matching the DNA to germline segments. The CDR3 sequence is 17 residues long. The V gene's germline CDR1 is GEAIGNYY and CDR2 EKD. The CDR3: CACNTVLGDTGTAQLFF. The CDR3 DNA reads TGTGCCTGTAACACCGTACTGGGGGATACGGGGACAGCACAACTCTTCTTT.

As regards this clone: With only one base between it and a far larger clone, this is likely a read error. This sample includes further DNA sequences coding for the same CDR3. The chain carries TRDV2 and TRDJ1; D is perhaps TRDD3 (5 bases). The J gene, absent from TCRdb, was called here by matching the DNA to germline. CDR1 and CDR2 from the germline V gene are GEAIGNYY and EKD. The V and J ends lost 0 bases and 5 bases respectively, with 24 bases between them. This CDR3 region has 18 residues. CDR3 sequence: CACDTAGRRGPETDKLIF. In nucleotides, the CDR3 is TGTGCCTGTGACACCGCCGGAAGACGGGGGCCTGAAACTGATAAACTCATCTTT.

This clone was counted only a few times. Possible read error: a much larger clone is one base away. The sample contains more than one DNA sequence encoding this CDR3. This chain connects TRDV2 to TRDJ1; D is uncertain. This CDR3 comprises 14 residues. V lost 1 base to trimming and J lost 5 bases, with 13 bases between them. From germline, CDR1 is GEAIGNYY and CDR2 EKD. CDR3 bases: TGTGCCTGTGACACGTTGACGGGTGGTGATAAACTCATCTTT. Amino acid sequence: CACDTLTGGDKLIF.

This clone came up a few times. A much larger clonotype is one base distant, so this may be a read error. Different DNA sequences within this sample yield the same CDR3. The chain has TRDV2 and TRDJ1; no clear D gene. Germline matching of the DNA provided the J gene here, since TCRdb leaves it blank. The CDR3 extends over 18 amino acids. V was clipped by 1 base and J by 4 bases, with 24 bases between them. In germline, CDR1 is GEAIGNYY, CDR2 EKD. CDR3 sequence (DNA): TGTGCCTGTGACACTCTTCGGGGCCCGAACGGCGAGAGCGATAAACTCATCTTT. Translating it yields CACDTLRGPNGESDKLIF.

This clone came up a few times. This may stem from a read error, because a much larger clone lies one nucleotide away. The chain employs TRDV2 and TRDJ3; TRDD3 matches at 7 bases. This CDR3 is 21 amino acids long. CDR1 is GEAIGNYY and CDR2 is EKD in the germline V gene. V shed 2 bases, J shed 2 bases, and the junction held 17 bases outside the gene matches. The CDR3 nucleotides read TGTGCCTGTGACAACCTCCTGGGGGGCAAGAATACTACCTGGGACACCCGACAGATGTTTTTC. It is translated as CACDNLLGGKNTTWDTRQMFF.

The chain carries TRDV1 and TRDJ1, with D perhaps assigned TRDD2 or TRDD3 (5 bases each). V was clipped by 0 bases and J by 3 bases, with 35 bases between them. The germline CDR1 and CDR2 sequences are TSWWSYY and QGS. The length of the CDR3 is 23 residues. In nucleotides, the CDR3 is TGTGCTCTTGGGGAACTAGATCATACGCCTTCGCGAAACGCGAGGGGGGCCCCCGATAAACTCATCTTT. Encoded protein: CALGELDHTPSRNARGAPDKLIF.

In the case of this clone: This sequence is one base from a far larger clone and is likely a read error. The chain is built from TRDV2 and TRDJ2, with 10 positions matching TRDD3. The J gene, missing from TCRdb, was assigned here through DNA to germline matching. Germline V lookup: CDR1 GEAIGNYY, CDR2 EKD. J was trimmed by 4 bases and V by 0 bases; bases with no gene match: 7. This CDR3 region has 17 residues. The CDR3 sequence is CACDTVLGDSGTAQLFF. CDR3 coding DNA: TGTGCCTGTGACACCGTACTGGGGGATTCGGGGACAGCACAACTCTTCTTT.

This clone is termed large. Other DNA sequences in the same sample also yield this CDR3. The V and J genes are TRDV2 and TRDJ1, with 11 bases matching TRDD3. The CDR3 runs to 15 residues. After removal of 2 bases from V and 3 bases from J, the junction contained 4 bases not matched to a gene. Per germline, CDR1 GEAIGNYY and CDR2 EKD. The CDR3 DNA is TGTGCCTGTGACAGGGTGGGGGATACGGCCGATAAACTCATCTTT. This translates into CACDRVGDTADKLIF.

Of note for this clone: This is likely an artifact of a read error, given a far larger clone one base away. This specimen includes other DNA sequences encoding the same CDR3. This rearrangement joins TRDV2 to TRDJ1; 12 bases map to TRDD3. Because TCRdb records no J gene, it was assigned here through a match of the DNA to germline. The germline CDR1 and CDR2 sequences are GEAIGNYY and EKD. The CDR3 has 18 amino acids. V lost 2 bases, J lost 1 base, and 10 bases stayed unmatched. In DNA, the CDR3 is TGTGCCTGTGACAGCGTACTGGGGGATACACATATCACCGATAAACTCATCTTT. It translates to CACDSVLGDTHITDKLIF.

About this clone: A far bigger clonotype differs at one base, so this is likely a read error. The V gene is TRDV2, the J gene TRDJ1; 8 bases agree with TRDD3. The CDR3 runs 20 residues. Per the germline V gene, CDR1 is GEAIGNYY and CDR2 is EKD. The J segment lost 4 bases and the V segment lost 6 bases, leaving 27 bases of the junction unmatched. CDR3 residues: CACSPVTGGIRTSYIDKLIF. CDR3 DNA sequence: TGTGCCTGTTCGCCGGTTACTGGGGGTATACGAACCTCGTACATCGATAAACTCATCTTT.

In the case of this clone: With a far larger clone one base away, a read error is the likely cause. Other DNA sequences within the sample encode an identical CDR3. Written as DNA, the CDR3 is TGTGCCTGTGACACCGCCGGAAGACGGGGGCCTGAAACAGATAAACTCATCTTT. Its protein is CACDTAGRRGPETDKLIF. The chain combines TRDV2 with TRDJ1, with TRDD3 as a possible D gene (5 bases). The J gene is absent in TCRdb and was assigned here via DNA matching to germline. The V gene's germline CDR1 is GEAIGNYY and CDR2 EKD. The CDR3 consists of 18 residues. V lost 0 bases to trimming and J lost 5 bases, with 24 bases between them.

As concerns this clone: A much larger clone lies one base from this, so it may be a read error. Other DNA sequences in the sample encode the same CDR3. The rearrangement joins TRDV2 to TRDJ1, with D maybe TRDD3 (5 bases). TCRdb is silent on the J gene; assignment here came from matching the DNA to germline. The CDR3 totals 20 residues. V was cut by 1 base and J by 0 bases, with 26 bases left in between. Looked up from germline, CDR1 is GEAIGNYY and CDR2 is EKD. CDR3 protein: CACDTMSGLGEKQYTDKLIF. The CDR3 bases are TGTGCCTGTGACACTATGTCGGGGTTAGGGGAGAAGCAGTACACCGATAAACTCATCTTT.

This clone was counted only a few times. A much larger clone lies one base from this, so it may be a read error. The V and J genes are TRDV2 and TRDJ3, with 8 bases that match TRDD3. Here the J gene came from matching the DNA to germline, since TCRdb omits it. The CDR3 has 18 amino acids. The germline gives CDR1 GEAIGNYY, CDR2 EKD. The CDR3 spells CACDMGDHSSWDTRQMFF. In nucleotides, the CDR3 is TGTGCCTGTGACATGGGGGATCACAGCTCCTGGGACACTCGACAGATGTTTTTC.

This clone is labeled as large. The chain employs TRDV2 and TRDJ1; 12 bases are a match to TRDD3. From germline, CDR1 is GEAIGNYY and CDR2 EKD. V shed 5 bases and J 3 bases; nucleotides not matched to a gene: 9. CDR3 size: 16 residues. CDR3 sequence: CACVPLTGGYSDKLIF. DNA of the CDR3: TGTGCCTGTGTCCCGCTTACTGGGGGATACTCCGATAAACTCATCTTT.

In regard to this clone: This clone may be a read error of a much larger clone one base away. Other DNA sequences in this specimen translate into the identical CDR3. V is TRDV2 and J is TRDJ1; D remains unclear. The J gene is absent in TCRdb and was assigned here via DNA matching to germline. Germline-derived CDR1 and CDR2 are GEAIGNYY and EKD. This CDR3 comprises 17 residues. CDR3 nucleotide sequence: TGTGCCTGTGACACCCTGCCCGCCCCATCAAACACTGATAAACTCATCTTT. Translating gives CACDTLPAPSNTDKLIF.

This clone was counted a single time. With only one base between it and a far larger clone, this is likely a read error. This chain links TRDV2 with TRDJ1; no reliable D call. TCRdb gives no J gene; it was assigned here by matching the DNA to germline. This CDR3 region has 15 residues. Germline V gene lookup returns CDR1 GEAIGNYY and CDR2 EKD. V dropped 3 bases and J dropped 5 bases, with 18 bases sitting between them. CDR3 amino acids: CACDSLSYKNDKLIF. The CDR3 DNA reads as TGTGCCTGTGACTCCCTTTCTTACAAAAATGATAAACTCATCTTT.

By sample fraction, this clone is large (0.1 to 1%). V is TRDV2 and J is TRDJ1; TRDD3 matches 9 bases. V lost 0 bases, J lost 0 bases, and 25 bases stayed unmatched. The CDR3 runs to 23 residues. CDR1 is GEAIGNYY, CDR2 EKD, per germline. CDR3 in DNA: TGTGCCTGTGACACCGTTCGTCCTACTCCCGGGGGATACAAGACAGAGAACACCGATAAACTCATCTTT. Encoded protein: CACDTVRPTPGGYKTENTDKLIF.

Relative to its sample, this clone is large. One base away lies a much larger clone, so this may be a sequencing read error. In the same sample, other DNA sequences code for this CDR3. The chain couples TRDV2 to TRDJ3; 12 bases line up with TRDD3. The CDR3 covers 19 residues. Germline V gene sequence: CDR1 GEAIGNYY, CDR2 EKD. The CDR3 DNA is TGTGCCTGTGACACAACTGGGGGATACCGGACCTGGGACACTCGACAGATGTTTTTC. Its protein product is CACDTTGGYRTWDTRQMFF.

By sample share, this clone is large. This chain uses TRDV2 with TRDJ1; 11 bases match TRDD3. The germline CDR1 and CDR2 sequences are GEAIGNYY and EKD. The CDR3 is 17 amino acids. J gave up 2 bases and V 0 bases, and 7 bases lay outside the gene matches. CDR3 DNA: TGTGCCTGTGACACCGTTGGGGGATACGGAGGAACCGATAAACTCATCTTT. Its translation: CACDTVGGYGGTDKLIF.